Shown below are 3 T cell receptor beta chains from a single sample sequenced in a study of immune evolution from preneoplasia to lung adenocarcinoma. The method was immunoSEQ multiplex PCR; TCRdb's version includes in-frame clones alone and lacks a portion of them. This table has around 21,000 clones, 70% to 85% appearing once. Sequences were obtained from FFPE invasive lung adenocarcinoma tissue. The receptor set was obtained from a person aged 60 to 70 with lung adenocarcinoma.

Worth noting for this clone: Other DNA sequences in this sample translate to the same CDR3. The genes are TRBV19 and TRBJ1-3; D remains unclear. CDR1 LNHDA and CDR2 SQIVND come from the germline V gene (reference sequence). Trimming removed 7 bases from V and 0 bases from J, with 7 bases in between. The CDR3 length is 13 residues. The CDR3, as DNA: TGTGCCAGTAAAAAAGTCTCTGGAAACACCATATATTTT. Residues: CASKKVSGNTIYF.

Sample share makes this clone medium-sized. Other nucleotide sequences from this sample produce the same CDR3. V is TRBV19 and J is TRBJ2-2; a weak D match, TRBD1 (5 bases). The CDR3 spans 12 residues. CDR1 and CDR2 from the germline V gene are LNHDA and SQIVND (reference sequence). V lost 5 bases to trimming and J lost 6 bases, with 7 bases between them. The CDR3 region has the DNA TGTGCCAGTAGTCCAGGGTCCGGGGAGCTGTTTTTT. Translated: CASSPGSGELFF.

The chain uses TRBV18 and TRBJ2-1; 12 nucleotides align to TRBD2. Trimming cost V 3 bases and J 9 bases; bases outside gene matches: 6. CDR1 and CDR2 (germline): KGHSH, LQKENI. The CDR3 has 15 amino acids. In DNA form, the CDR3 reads TGTGCCAGCTCACCGACTAGCGGGAGTATCGGTGAGCAGTTCTTC. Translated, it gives CASSPTSGSIGEQFF.